These 6 T cell receptor beta chains originate from one sample sequenced in a study of naive and memory T cell subsets. Blood and skin TCR RNA was reverse transcribed with alpha and beta constant primers. TCRdb reanalysed the 5' RACE reads using MiXCR and keeps one entry per CDR3 protein. This table has approximately 210 distinct CDR3 sequences, 95% to 97% appearing once. Whole blood, over 2 ml, came from adult healthy volunteers. The receptors come from a male donor in good health.

Worth noting for this clonotype: Because this beta chain is a stray read in a library intended to capture alpha chains, its abundance should not be given much weight. This chain connects TRBV6-1 to TRBJ2-1; D ambiguous. The CDR3 loop spans 11 amino acids. The germline V gene has CDR1 MNHNS and CDR2 SASEGT. The V gene lost 2 bases and the J gene lost 10 bases, with 6 bases spanning the gap. CDR3 region: CASSETSEQFF. CDR3 nucleotides: TGTGCCAGCAGTGAAACCTCCGAGCAGTTCTTC.

Remarks on this clonotype: As an off-target read in a library built for alpha chains, this beta chain has a frequency of little significance. This chain joins TRBV29-1 and TRBJ1-1; tentatively, D is TRBD1 (5 bases). Per the germline V gene, CDR1 is SQVTM and CDR2 is ANQGSEA. This CDR3 region has 14 residues. V was clipped by 7 bases and J by 4 bases, with 19 bases between them. The CDR3 spells CSAAEQESGTEAFF. The CDR3, as DNA: TGCAGCGCTGCTGAACAGGAGTCTGGCACTGAAGCTTTCTTT.

Remarks on this clonotype: This beta chain is a stray sequence in a library constructed for alpha chains; its clone size is not meaningful. The gene calls are TRBV6-1 and TRBJ2-7; 7 bases fit TRBD1. The CDR3 has 13 amino acids. The ends lost 5 bases at V and 2 bases at J; junction bases unmatched: 3. Germline CDR1 MNHNS, CDR2 SASEGT. CDR3 nucleotides: TGTGCCAGCAGTACAGGGGAAACCTACGAGCAGTACTTC. Encoded protein: CASSTGETYEQYF.

Comments on this clonotype: With the library built for alpha chains, this beta chain is off target and its frequency is not meaningful. The chain employs TRBV5-1 and TRBJ2-5; D is unresolved. Germline CDR1 is SGHRS and CDR2 is YFSETQ. This CDR3 region has 13 residues. With 6 bases removed from V and 4 bases from J, the gap between germline ends came to 13 bases. DNA of the CDR3: TGCGCCAGCATGGGCTTCCCAGGAGAGACCCAGTACTTC. It translates to CASMGFPGETQYF.

This clonotype has just one count. The library was built for alpha chains, so this beta chain is an off-target read and its size means little. The J gene is TRBJ2-7, the V gene TRBV3-1, with D hard to call. Germline V lookup: CDR1 LGHDT, CDR2 YNNKEL (reference sequence). The CDR3 has 14 residues. V dropped 0 bases and J dropped 1 base, with 7 bases sitting between them. The DNA of the CDR3 is TGTGCCAGCAGCCAAGAACCGGTTTCCTACGAGCAGTACTTC. Its translation is CASSQEPVSYEQYF.

As concerns this clonotype: This beta chain is a stray sequence in a library constructed for alpha chains; its clone size is not meaningful. This chain links TRBV11-3 with TRBJ1-1; D is unresolved. CDR3 length equals 13 residues. Germline V gene sequence: CDR1 SGHNT, CDR2 YENEEA. V was clipped by 4 bases and J by 6 bases, with 12 bases between them. CDR3 DNA sequence: TGTGCCAGCAGCTACACCTCCGGTTCTGAAGCTTTCTTT. It codes for CASSYTSGSEAFF.